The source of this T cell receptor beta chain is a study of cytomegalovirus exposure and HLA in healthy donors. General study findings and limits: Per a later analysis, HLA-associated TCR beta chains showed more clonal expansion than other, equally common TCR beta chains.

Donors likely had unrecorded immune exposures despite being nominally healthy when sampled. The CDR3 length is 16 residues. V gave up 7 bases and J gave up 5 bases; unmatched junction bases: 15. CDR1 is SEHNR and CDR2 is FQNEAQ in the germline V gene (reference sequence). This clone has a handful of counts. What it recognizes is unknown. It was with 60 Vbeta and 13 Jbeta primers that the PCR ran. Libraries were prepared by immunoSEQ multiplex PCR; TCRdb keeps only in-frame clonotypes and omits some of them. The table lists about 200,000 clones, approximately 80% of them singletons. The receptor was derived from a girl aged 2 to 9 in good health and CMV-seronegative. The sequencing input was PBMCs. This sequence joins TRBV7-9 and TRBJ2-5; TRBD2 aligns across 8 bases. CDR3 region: CASNVAGGKNGETQYF. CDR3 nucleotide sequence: TGTGCCAGCAATGTCGCGGGGGGTAAAAACGGGGAGACCCAGTACTTC.